This T cell receptor beta chain stems from a study of spatial heterogeneity in lung cancer. Time point noted: sample taken at primary tumor resection. MiXCR was run by TCRdb on the 5' RACE reads, yielding one entry per CDR3 protein. The sample has around 45,000 distinct CDR3 sequences, roughly 15% seen once. In this sample, this clonotype turned up many times. The V segment lost 6 bases and the J segment 4 bases; nucleotides outside the gene matches: 3. This CDR3 is built from 14 residues. Looked up from germline, CDR1 is LGHNA and CDR2 is YSLEER. The genes are TRBV4-3 and TRBJ2-1, with 10 bases identical to TRBD2. This TCR derives from a male donor with early-stage non-small cell lung cancer. The sequences come from PBMCs, collected at surgery. This chain's CDR3 is CASSPGLAYNEQFF. The CDR3 DNA follows: TGCGCCAGCAGTCCGGGACTAGCGTACAATGAGCAGTTCTTC.